This passage covers 5 T cell receptor beta chains from one sample sequenced in a study of blood T cells in healthy people across ages. Alongside a J-beta primer mix, a sample-barcoded 5' primer served in a second PCR lasting roughly 6 to 11 cycles. TCRdb reprocessed the 5' RACE reads via MiXCR and lists one record per CDR3 protein. The sample consists of over 1.5 million distinct CDR3 sequences, 49% of them appearing once. The sequenced sample was blood. These receptor sequences come from a woman in her forties in good health.

V gene TRBV5-1 combines with J gene TRBJ1-2; D is uncertain. Trimming stripped 0 bases from V and 8 bases from J, with 8 bases between. This CDR3 has 12 residues. Germline V lookup: CDR1 SGHRS, CDR2 YFSETQ. In DNA, the CDR3 is TGCGCCAGCAGCTTGGCGGGTTGGGGCTACACCTTC. Translated: CASSLAGWGYTF.

The chain couples TRBV25-1 to TRBJ2-7; 7 bases match TRBD1. Trimming cost V 5 bases and J 4 bases; bases outside gene matches: 8. The CDR3 is 14 amino acids. CDR1 MGHDK and CDR2 SYGVNS come from the germline V gene. The DNA for the CDR3 is TGTGCCAGCAGTAGACAGGGTGCACAATACGAGCAGTACTTC. It is translated as CASSRQGAQYEQYF.

The chain carries TRBV20-1 and TRBJ2-7; 12 bases are a match to TRBD2. Germline assignment: CDR1 DFQATT and CDR2 SNEGSKA (reference sequence). Unmatched junction bases numbered 14, after V lost 5 bases and J lost 3 bases. The CDR3 is 17 amino acids. CDR3 in DNA: TGCAGTGCTTCATCTTTACGACTAGCGGGGGTTTACTACGAGCAGTACTTC. Amino acids: CSASSLRLAGVYYEQYF.

The gene calls are TRBV28 and TRBJ2-1, with 11 nucleotides matching TRBD2. This CDR3 comprises 20 residues. Germline CDR1 and CDR2: MDHEN and SYDVKM. V dropped 4 bases and J dropped 3; count of bases not matched to a gene: 17. The CDR3 here is CASSSSAGTSGLGRYNEQFF. CDR3 in DNA: TGTGCCAGCAGTTCTTCAGCCGGGACTAGCGGTTTGGGACGCTACAATGAGCAGTTCTTC.

This clonotype was recorded only once. The junction departs from germline at one end; a sequencing error may be responsible. The chain carries TRBV5-1 and TRBJ1-1; a weak D match, TRBD1 (6 bases). CDR1 is SGHRS, CDR2 YFSETQ, per germline. This CDR3 comprises 14 residues. CDR3 residues: CAGSHPGGATEAFF. The CDR3 nucleotides are TGCGCCGGCAGCCATCCGGGGGGGGCCACTGAAGCTTTCTTT.